The sequence of this T cell receptor (beta chain) was determined in a study of shared clonotypes between healthy human individuals. Some clones are missing from TCRdb's copy, which holds only in-frame ones; the method was immunoSEQ multiplex PCR. The profile shows over 2,000,000 clones, 93% of them singletons. V lost 6 bases and J lost 0, with 11 bases in between. Per germline, CDR1 MNHNS and CDR2 SASEGT. CDR3 length: 14 residues. As defined, naive CD8 cells were CD45RO-negative and positively selected for CCR7, with terminally differentiated effector memory CD45RA+ cells excluded. Material for sequencing was naive CD8+ T cells from PBMCs. The receptor comes from a man aged 18 to 29 in good health. Some clones in this sample may be carry-over from other donors' samples. V usage is TRBV6-1 and J usage is TRBJ1-1, with a possible D match to TRBD1 (5 bases). The DNA for the CDR3 is TGTGCCAGCAGCCTTGGGGGAGTGAACACTGAAGCTTTCTTT. Translation gives CASSLGGVNTEAFF.